The 31 T cell receptor beta chains below were found in one sample sequenced in a study of identifying expanded T cells in peripheral blood (dated by TCRdb to the late 2010s). The library was made by the immunoSEQ multiplex PCR assay. TCRdb holds this immuneACCESS table with in-frame rearrangements only. Some clones are missing; in checked studies, unresolved V genes explain under half, and the rest has no known cause. This sample has about 85,000 clones in its table, and approximately 90% of those were observed once. The ten largest clones add up to under 20% of the sample. The material sequenced was blood. These receptors were taken from a person between 18 and 75 years old in good health.

The genes are TRBV7-9 and TRBJ2-7; D is ambiguous. Trimming shortened V by 4 bases and J by 7 bases, and 8 bases separated the two germline ends. The CDR3 is made up of 11 amino acids. The germline V gene encodes CDR1 SEHNR and CDR2 FQNEAQ (reference sequence). The CDR3 region is CASSSGWEQYF. The CDR3 nucleotides read TGTGCCAGCAGCTCGGGTTGGGAGCAGTACTTC.

V gene TRBV18 combines with J gene TRBJ2-7; D remains ambiguous. Per germline, CDR1 KGHSH and CDR2 LQKENI. The V end lost 6 bases, the J end lost 2 bases, and 14 bases lay between the germline ends. The CDR3 loop spans 14 amino acids. The CDR3, as DNA: TGTGCCAGCTCGTTTTACGCGGTCACCTACGAGCAGTACTTC. Translated: CASSFYAVTYEQYF.

The rearrangement links TRBV7-2 to TRBJ2-3; D remains ambiguous. The CDR3 runs 14 residues. Germline V CDR1 and CDR2: SGHTA, FQGNSA. The V gene lost 4 bases and the J gene lost 6 bases, with 14 bases spanning the gap. Written as DNA, the CDR3 is TGTGCCAGCAGCTCTCTACCTATTGGGGATACGCAGTATTTT. Amino acids: CASSSLPIGDTQYF. The variable domain in full, completed from reference TRBV7-2 and TRBJ2-3, reads GAGVSQSPSNKVTEKGKDVELRCDPISGHTALYWYRQSLGQGLEFLIYFQGNSAPDKSGLPSDRFSAERTGGSVSTLTIQRTQQEDSAVYLCASSSLPIGDTQYFGPGTRLTVL.

This sequence joins TRBV19 and TRBJ1-5, with 11 bases lining up with TRBD1. The germline CDR1 and CDR2 sequences are LNHDA and SQIVND (reference sequence). Unmatched junction bases numbered 8, after V lost 6 bases and J lost 7 bases. The CDR3 loop spans 15 amino acids. The CDR3 coding sequence is TGTGCCAGTAGAGGGACAGGGGGGCGCGGCCAGCCCCAGCATTTT. The encoded protein is CASRGTGGRGQPQHF.

The chain carries TRBV5-1 and TRBJ2-7, with no clear D. Germline assignment: CDR1 SGHRS and CDR2 YFSETQ. The CDR3 totals 11 residues. Trimming took off 0 bases at V and 5 bases at J, with 3 bases between the two ends. This CDR3 is CASSLGHEQYF. The CDR3 nucleotides read TGCGCCAGCAGCTTGGGACACGAGCAGTACTTC.

Remarks on this clone: One end of the junction does not line up with germline, which may come from a read error. The chain carries TRBV28 and TRBJ1-1; D unresolved. The germline gives CDR1 MDHEN, CDR2 SYDVKM. The CDR3 length is 14 residues. The CDR3 coding sequence is TGTGCCAGCAGTTTCTTTGCCAAAAGCCCCGATATAGGCTTT. Amino acids: CASSFFAKSPDIGF.

The gene calls are TRBV7-9 and TRBJ1-5; 10 bases agree with TRBD1. The CDR3 is made up of 14 amino acids. V was clipped by 5 bases and J by 7 bases; unmatched bases: 5. Germline CDR1 reads SEHNR; CDR2 reads FQNEAQ (reference sequence). CDR3 in amino acids: CASSPTGGQQPQHF. In nucleotides, the CDR3 is TGTGCCAGCAGCCCGACAGGGGGCCAGCAGCCCCAGCATTTT. Using reference TRBV7-9 and TRBJ1-5 for the parts outside the CDR3, the full variable domain is DTGVSQNPRHKITKRGQNVTFRCDPISEHNRLYWYRQTLGQGPEFLTYFQNEAQLEKSRLLSDRFSAERPKGSFSTLEIQRTEQGDSAMYLCASSPTGGQQPQHFGDGTRLSIL.

The sample holds one count of this clone. This rearrangement joins TRBV10-2 to TRBJ1-1, with TRBD1 matching over 9 bases. The CDR3 has 13 amino acids. Germline V gene data show CDR1 as WSHSY and CDR2 as SAAADI. With 6 bases clipped from V and 6 bases from J, the junction kept 5 bases outside the gene matches. CDR3 sequence reads: CASREQGAAEAFF. CDR3 nucleotide sequence: TGCGCCAGCAGGGAACAGGGGGCGGCTGAAGCTTTCTTT.

The V and J genes are TRBV15 and TRBJ1-5, with D tentatively TRBD1 (6 bases). The CDR3 extends over 15 amino acids. V gave up 0 bases and J gave up 7 bases, with 13 bases separating them. Germline loops: CDR1 LNHNV, CDR2 YYDKDF (reference sequence). CDR3 sequence reads: CATSRDRGVGQPQHF. CDR3 DNA sequence: TGTGCCACCAGCAGAGATAGGGGGGTGGGGCAGCCCCAGCATTTT.

The chain has TRBV2 and TRBJ1-2, with D unclear. Trimming took off 2 bases at V and 0 bases at J, with 7 bases between the two ends. CDR1 SNHLY and CDR2 FYNNEI come from the germline V gene. This CDR3 has 14 residues. In DNA form, the CDR3 reads TGTGCCAGCAGTGAACGCTCCTCTAACTATGGCTACACCTTC. As protein: CASSERSSNYGYTF.

V usage is TRBV18 and J usage is TRBJ2-1, with TRBD1 matching over 7 bases. J gave up 5 bases and V 2 bases, and 0 bases lay outside the gene matches. CDR3 size: 13 residues. Germline V gene sequence: CDR1 KGHSH, CDR2 LQKENI. DNA for the CDR3: TGTGCCAGCTCACCAGGGACAGACAATGAGCAGTTCTTC. This encodes CASSPGTDNEQFF.

The V call is TRBV20-1, the J call TRBJ2-7; either TRBD1 or TRBD2 may supply D (5 bases each). There are 11 residues in the CDR3. Germline CDR1 is DFQATT and CDR2 is SNEGSKA (reference sequence). Trimming stripped 0 bases from V and 9 bases from J, with 9 bases between. The CDR3 spells CSAREGTSQYF. The CDR3 region has the DNA TGCAGTGCTAGAGAAGGGACGTCGCAGTACTTC.

This rearrangement joins TRBV18 to TRBJ2-3, with 8 bases matching TRBD1. Per the germline V gene, CDR1 is KGHSH and CDR2 is LQKENI. This CDR3 has 15 amino acids. V was pared by 6 bases and J by 3 bases, with 8 bases of the junction left unmatched. The CDR3 coding sequence is TGTGCCAGCTCCCGTCAGGGGGCGCTGACAGATACGCAGTATTTT. Its translation is CASSRQGALTDTQYF.

This chain links TRBV19 with TRBJ1-2; possibly TRBD1 for D (5 bases). Trimming pared 4 bases from V and 2 bases from J, leaving 11 bases between. CDR3 length: 14 residues. From germline, CDR1 is LNHDA and CDR2 SQIVND (reference sequence). Written as DNA, the CDR3 is TGTGCCAGTAGTAGCCCGCAGGGAAACTATGGCTACACCTTC. Protein sequence: CASSSPQGNYGYTF.

The chain is built from TRBV5-4 and TRBJ2-5; D remains unclear. The CDR3 consists of 14 residues. Per the germline V gene, CDR1 is SGHNT and CDR2 is YYREEE (reference sequence). V lost 1 base and J 4 bases, leaving 11 bases between the germline ends. DNA for the CDR3: TGTGCCAGCAGCTTGCAACTTCGGGCAGAGACCCAGTACTTC. It translates to CASSLQLRAETQYF.

The chain couples TRBV19 to TRBJ2-2; D tentatively reads TRBD1 or TRBD2 (5 bases each). The CDR3 has 15 amino acids. Trimming took 10 bases from V and 4 from J, leaving 19 bases between them. Germline V lookup: CDR1 LNHDA, CDR2 SQIVND (reference sequence). The CDR3 protein is CATGPLGEITGELFF. The CDR3 DNA reads TGTGCCACCGGGCCCTTGGGGGAAATCACCGGGGAGCTGTTTTTT.

In its sample, this clone was seen a few times. V usage is TRBV2 and J usage is TRBJ1-5; D is uncertain. V lost 1 base, J lost 0 bases, and 1 base lay in between. The V gene's germline CDR1 is SNHLY and CDR2 FYNNEI. The length of the CDR3 is 13 residues. For the CDR3, the DNA is TGTGCCAGCAGTGAAGTTAGCAATCAGCCCCAGCATTTT. It specifies CASSEVSNQPQHF. The full variable domain, completed using reference TRBV2 and TRBJ1-5, is EPEVTQTPSHQVTQMGQEVILRCVPISNHLYFYWYRQILGQKVEFLVSFYNNEISEKSEIFDDQFSVERPDGSNFTLKIRSTKLEDSAMYFCASSEVSNQPQHFGDGTRLSIL.

This clone was counted between two and nine times. The rearrangement uses TRBV6-5 and TRBJ1-2; D is possibly TRBD1 (5 bases). This CDR3 is 15 amino acids long. With 6 bases removed from V and 4 bases from J, the gap between germline ends came to 18 bases. Germline values: CDR1 MNHEY, CDR2 SVGAGI. In DNA form, the CDR3 reads TGTGCCAGCAGCCCCGGGGGGAATCGAGGCTATGGCTACACCTTC. This gives the protein CASSPGGNRGYGYTF.

The rearrangement joins TRBV4-3 to TRBJ1-1; D is unclear. CDR1 and CDR2 (germline): LGHNA, YSLEER. CDR3 length equals 14 residues. The V gene lost 1 base and the J gene lost 4 bases, with 10 bases spanning the gap. In DNA form, the CDR3 reads TGCGCCAGCAGCCAAGCCGGCGACCTCACTGAAGCTTTCTTT. It is translated as CASSQAGDLTEAFF.

The chain recombines TRBV28 with TRBJ1-2; 7 positions agree with TRBD1. Germline assignment: CDR1 MDHEN and CDR2 SYDVKM. This CDR3 is built from 15 residues. The trim removed 4 bases at V and 8 bases at J, leaving 13 bases unmatched. CDR3 amino acids: CASSSNAQGFDGYTF. The DNA for the CDR3 is TGTGCCAGCAGTTCTAACGCACAGGGGTTTGACGGCTACACCTTC.

The J gene is TRBJ1-5, the V gene TRBV12-2; TRBD1 is taken as the D call from the table, unchecked against the DNA. TRBV12-2 is an annotated pseudogene. CDR3 length: 14 amino acids. The CDR3 spells CASRCRDTLQPQHF. For the CDR3, the DNA is TGTGCAAGTCGTTGCCGGGACACCTTACAGCCCCAGCATTTT.

The chain links TRBV5-6 to TRBJ2-2; 7 nucleotides agree with TRBD1. The J segment lost 5 bases and the V segment lost 0 bases, leaving 7 bases of the junction unmatched. The germline V gene has CDR1 SGHDT and CDR2 YYEEEE. There are 16 residues in the CDR3. DNA for the CDR3: TGTGCCAGCAGCTTGGTTAGGGACAGAGATACCGGGGAGCTGTTTTTT. Encoded protein: CASSLVRDRDTGELFF.

This chain joins TRBV6-5 and TRBJ2-7; no clear D. The V end was cut by 7 bases, the J end by 1 base, with 11 bases between. Germline CDR1 is MNHEY and CDR2 is SVGAGI. The CDR3 extends over 13 amino acids. The CDR3 DNA follows: TGTGCCAGCACCAGATTGGGTTCCTACGAGCAGTACTTC. Protein sequence: CASTRLGSYEQYF.

The rearrangement joins TRBV9 to TRBJ2-7; 12 nucleotides match TRBD1. The germline gives CDR1 SGDLS, CDR2 YYNGEE. The CDR3 is 16 residues long. V lost 3 bases and J lost 5; bases outside the gene matches: 9. The CDR3, as DNA: TGTGCCAGCAGCGCGGGCCCGGGACAGGGGGCACACGAGCAGTACTTC. It specifies CASSAGPGQGAHEQYF.

The rearrangement joins TRBV7-9 to TRBJ1-5; D remains ambiguous. The CDR3 length is 15 residues. The V and J ends lost 5 bases and 3 bases respectively, with 14 bases between them. CDR1 and CDR2 (germline): SEHNR, FQNEAQ (reference sequence). Here the CDR3 DNA reads TGTGCCAGCAGCCTTGGGTACGGGGACAATCAGCCCCAGCATTTT. This gives the protein CASSLGYGDNQPQHF.

The V call is TRBV6-5, the J call TRBJ1-1, with D maybe TRBD1 (6 bases). Germline V gives CDR1 MNHEY, CDR2 SVGAGI. The CDR3 contains 16 residues. The V gene lost 0 bases and the J gene lost 4 bases, with 15 bases spanning the gap. The CDR3 spells CASSYSSWGAGTEAFF. CDR3 sequence (DNA): TGTGCCAGCAGTTACTCGAGTTGGGGGGCAGGCACTGAAGCTTTCTTT.

The gene calls are TRBV27 and TRBJ1-2; tentative D call: TRBD1 (5 bases). This CDR3 comprises 15 residues. Germline V CDR1 and CDR2: MNHEY, SMNVEV (reference sequence). Between the trimmed V and J ends, which lost 5 bases and 5 bases, there was a span of 18 bases. This CDR3 is CASSRAGAGLYGYTF. CDR3 coding DNA: TGTGCCAGCAGTCGGGCCGGGGCGGGTCTTTATGGCTACACCTTC.

The chain joins TRBV10-2 to TRBJ1-4; no clear D. Trimming removed 2 bases from V and 4 bases from J, with 2 bases in between. Germline V gene data show CDR1 as WSHSY and CDR2 as SAAADI. The CDR3 runs to 12 residues. The CDR3 spells CASSELNEKLFF. The CDR3 DNA follows: TGCGCCAGCAGTGAGCTTAATGAAAAACTGTTTTTT.

The chain uses TRBV28 and TRBJ2-1; the D gene could be TRBD1 or TRBD2 (6 bases each). Germline V lookup: CDR1 MDHEN, CDR2 SYDVKM. The ends were cut back, 8 bases at V and 5 bases at J, with 16 bases in the middle. This CDR3 has 14 amino acids. CDR3 amino acids: CASHEQGGNNEQFF. DNA of the CDR3: TGTGCCAGCCATGAACAGGGAGGTAACAATGAGCAGTTCTTC.

J is TRBJ1-2 and V is TRBV19; D call uncertain. Trimming shortened V by 4 bases and J by 4 bases, and 10 bases separated the two germline ends. Per the germline V gene, CDR1 is LNHDA and CDR2 is SQIVND (reference sequence). This CDR3 is 13 amino acids long. CDR3 residues: CASSSEEFYGYTF. CDR3 sequence (DNA): TGTGCCAGTAGTAGCGAGGAATTCTATGGCTACACCTTC.

This clone was seen a single time. The chain carries TRBV7-2 and TRBJ2-2; possibly TRBD2 for D (6 bases). The CDR3 length is 13 residues. Germline V CDR1 and CDR2: SGHTA, FQGNSA. V lost 3 bases to trimming and J lost 5 bases, with 7 bases between them. CDR3 region: CASSFAGTGELFF. The CDR3 DNA follows: TGTGCCAGCAGCTTCGCGGGGACCGGGGAGCTGTTTTTT. Together with reference TRBV7-2 and TRBJ2-2, the CDR3 gives the full variable domain: GAGVSQSPSNKVTEKGKDVELRCDPISGHTALYWYRQSLGQGLEFLIYFQGNSAPDKSGLPSDRFSAERTGGSVSTLTIQRTQQEDSAVYLCASSFAGTGELFFGEGSRLTVL.